The present TCR beta chain was sequenced within a study of OX40 agonist ivuxolimab in advanced cancers. At the level of the study: Dose-escalation patients had hepatocellular carcinoma, melanoma, renal cell or head and neck cancer. At 65% to 85% male, the cohort had a mean age of 60 years, ranging from about 23 to 79.

Method: immunoSEQ multiplex PCR; TCRdb's copy keeps in-frame clones and lacks some. The table shows 100,000 to 130,000 clones, with under 95% occurring only once. J was trimmed by 4 bases and V by 4 bases; bases with no gene match: 6. Germline loops: CDR1 LGHNA, CDR2 YNFKEQ. CDR3 length: 15 residues. V gene TRBV4-2 combines with J gene TRBJ2-2; 7 bases are shared with TRBD2. This clonotype originated in an adult with an advanced solid tumor such as melanoma, head and neck, liver or kidney cancer. The source material was CD4+ or CD8+ T cells sorted from blood, sampled in a trial of the OX40 agonist ivuxolimab. CDR3: CASSLLTGGTGELFF. The CDR3 DNA follows: TGTGCCAGCAGCCTTTTGACGGGAGGCACCGGGGAGCTGTTTTTT.